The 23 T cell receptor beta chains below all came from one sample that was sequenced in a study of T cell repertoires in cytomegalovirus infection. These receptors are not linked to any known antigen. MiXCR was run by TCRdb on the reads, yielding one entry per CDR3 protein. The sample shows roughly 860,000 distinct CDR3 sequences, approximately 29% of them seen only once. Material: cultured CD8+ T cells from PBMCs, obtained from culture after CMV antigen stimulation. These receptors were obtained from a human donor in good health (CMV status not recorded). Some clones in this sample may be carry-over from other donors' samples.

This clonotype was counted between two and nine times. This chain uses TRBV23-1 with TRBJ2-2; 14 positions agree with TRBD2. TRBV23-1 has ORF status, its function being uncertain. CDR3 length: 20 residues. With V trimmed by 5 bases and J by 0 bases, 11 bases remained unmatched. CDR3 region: CASSVWTSGGPNPNTGELFF. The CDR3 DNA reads TGCGCCAGCAGTGTTTGGACTAGCGGGGGGCCAAACCCGAACACCGGGGAGCTGTTTTTT.

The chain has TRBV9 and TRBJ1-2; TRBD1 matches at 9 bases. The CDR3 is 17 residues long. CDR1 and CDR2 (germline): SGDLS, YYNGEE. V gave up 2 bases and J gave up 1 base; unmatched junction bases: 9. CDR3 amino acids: CASSVPGATGGNYGYTF. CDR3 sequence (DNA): TGTGCCAGCAGCGTTCCCGGAGCGACAGGGGGTAACTATGGCTACACCTTC.

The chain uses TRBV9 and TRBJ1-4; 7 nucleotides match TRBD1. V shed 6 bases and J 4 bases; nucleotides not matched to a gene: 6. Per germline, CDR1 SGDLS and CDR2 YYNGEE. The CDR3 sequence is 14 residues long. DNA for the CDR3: TGTGCCAGCAAGAGGGGGCCAGTTAATGAAAAACTGTTTTTT. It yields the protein CASKRGPVNEKLFF.

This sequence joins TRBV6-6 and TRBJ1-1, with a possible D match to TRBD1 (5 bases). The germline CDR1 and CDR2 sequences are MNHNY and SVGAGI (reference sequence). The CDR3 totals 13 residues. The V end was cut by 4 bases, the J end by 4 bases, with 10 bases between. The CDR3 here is CASSWGPLTEAFF. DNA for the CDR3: TGTGCCAGCAGTTGGGGACCGCTCACTGAAGCTTTCTTT.

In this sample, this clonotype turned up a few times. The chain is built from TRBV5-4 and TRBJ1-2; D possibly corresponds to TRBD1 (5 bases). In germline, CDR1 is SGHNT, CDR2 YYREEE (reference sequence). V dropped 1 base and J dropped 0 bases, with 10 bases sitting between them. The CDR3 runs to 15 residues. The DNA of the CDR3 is TGTGCCAGCAGCTTGTCGACAGTAGCTAACTATGGCTACACCTTC. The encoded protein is CASSLSTVANYGYTF.

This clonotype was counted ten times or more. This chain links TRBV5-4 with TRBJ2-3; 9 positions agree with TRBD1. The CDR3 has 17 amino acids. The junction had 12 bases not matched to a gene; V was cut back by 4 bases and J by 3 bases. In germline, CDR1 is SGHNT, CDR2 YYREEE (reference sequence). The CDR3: CASSRPGTGYGTDTQYF. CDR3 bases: TGTGCCAGCAGCCGTCCCGGGACAGGGTACGGTACAGATACGCAGTATTTT. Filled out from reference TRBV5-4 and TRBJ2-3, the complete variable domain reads ETGVTQSPTHLIKTRGQQVTLRCSSQSGHNTVSWYQQALGQGPQFIFQYYREEENGRGNFPPRFSGLQFPNYSSELNVNALELDDSALYLCASSRPGTGYGTDTQYFGPGTRLTVL.

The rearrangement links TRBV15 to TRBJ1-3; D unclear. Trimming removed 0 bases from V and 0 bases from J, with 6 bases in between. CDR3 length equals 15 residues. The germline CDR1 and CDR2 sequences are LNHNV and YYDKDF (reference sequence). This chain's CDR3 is CATSRDAASGNTIYF. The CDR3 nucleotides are TGTGCCACCAGCAGAGATGCGGCCTCTGGAAACACCATATATTTT.

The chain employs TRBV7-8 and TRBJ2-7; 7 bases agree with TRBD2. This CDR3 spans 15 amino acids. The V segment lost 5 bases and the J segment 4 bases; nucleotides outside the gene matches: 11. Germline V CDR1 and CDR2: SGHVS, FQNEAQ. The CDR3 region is CASSLKVGLSYEQYV. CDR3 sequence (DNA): TGTGCCAGCAGCCTTAAGGTGGGACTAAGTTACGAGCAGTACGTC.

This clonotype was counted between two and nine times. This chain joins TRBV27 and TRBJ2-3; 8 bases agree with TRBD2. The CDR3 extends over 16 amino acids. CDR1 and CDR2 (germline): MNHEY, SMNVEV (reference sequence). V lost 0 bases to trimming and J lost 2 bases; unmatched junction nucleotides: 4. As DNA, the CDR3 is TGTGCCAGCAGTTTATCTCCGGGAGGGGTCACAGATACGCAGTATTTT. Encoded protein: CASSLSPGGVTDTQYF.

The CDR3 is CASSSLSSGSTDTQYF. In DNA, the CDR3 is TGTGCCAGCAGCTCACTATCTAGCGGCAGCACAGATACGCAGTATTTT. The chain combines TRBV7-9 with TRBJ2-3; 7 positions match TRBD2. The germline CDR1 and CDR2 sequences are SEHNR and FQNEAQ (reference sequence). The CDR3 contains 16 residues. Germline trimming cut 4 bases from V and 0 bases from J; bases unmatched to any gene: 7.

CDR3 loop: CASSFGLAEVQYF. CDR3 in DNA: TGTGCCAGCAGTTTCGGACTAGCAGAGGTCCAGTACTTC. This rearrangement joins TRBV27 to TRBJ2-4; 8 bases match TRBD2. CDR3 length: 13 residues. Germline CDR1 is MNHEY and CDR2 is SMNVEV (reference sequence). The junction had 8 bases not matched to a gene; V was cut back by 3 bases and J by 13 bases.

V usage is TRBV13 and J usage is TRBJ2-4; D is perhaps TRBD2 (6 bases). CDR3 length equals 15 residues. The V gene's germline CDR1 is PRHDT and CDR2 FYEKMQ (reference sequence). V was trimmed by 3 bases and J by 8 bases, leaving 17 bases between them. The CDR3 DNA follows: TGTGCCAGCAGCTTCCTAGCCGGGGGTTTGTACATTCAGTACTTC. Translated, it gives CASSFLAGGLYIQYF.

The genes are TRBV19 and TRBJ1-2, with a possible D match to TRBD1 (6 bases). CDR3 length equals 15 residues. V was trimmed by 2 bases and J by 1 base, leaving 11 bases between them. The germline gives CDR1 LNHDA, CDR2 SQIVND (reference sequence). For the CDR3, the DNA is TGTGCCAGTAGTATACAGGACAGCATTAACTATGGCTACACCTTC. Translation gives CASSIQDSINYGYTF.

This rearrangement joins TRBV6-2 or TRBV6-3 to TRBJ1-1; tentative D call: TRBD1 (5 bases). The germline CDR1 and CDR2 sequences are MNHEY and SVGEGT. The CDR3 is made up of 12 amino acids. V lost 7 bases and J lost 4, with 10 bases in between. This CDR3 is CASIKGTTEAFF. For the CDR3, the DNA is TGTGCCAGCATCAAGGGGACCACTGAAGCTTTCTTT.

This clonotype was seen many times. The CDR3 protein is CASSQDFAGGHNEQFF. The DNA of the CDR3 is TGTGCCAGCAGCCAAGATTTCGCAGGAGGACACAATGAGCAGTTCTTC. The chain is built from TRBV4-2 and TRBJ2-1; tentatively, D is TRBD2 (5 bases). The CDR3 has 16 residues. CDR1 LGHNA and CDR2 YNFKEQ come from the germline V gene. Trimming stripped 0 bases from V and 5 bases from J, with 14 bases between.

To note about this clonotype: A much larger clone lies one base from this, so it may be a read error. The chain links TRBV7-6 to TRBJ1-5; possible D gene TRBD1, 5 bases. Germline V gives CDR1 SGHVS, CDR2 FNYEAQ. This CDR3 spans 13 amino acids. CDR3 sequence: CVSSPEDGRAQHF. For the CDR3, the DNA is TGTGTCAGCAGCCCGGAGGACGGCAGGGCCCAGCATTTT.

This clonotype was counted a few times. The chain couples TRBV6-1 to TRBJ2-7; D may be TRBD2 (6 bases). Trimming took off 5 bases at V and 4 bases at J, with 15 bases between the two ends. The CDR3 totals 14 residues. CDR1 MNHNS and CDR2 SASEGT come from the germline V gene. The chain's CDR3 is CASSPRDGLYEQYF. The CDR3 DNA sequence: TGTGCCAGCAGTCCGCGGGACGGACTATACGAGCAGTACTTC.

The CDR3, as DNA: TGCGCCAGCAGCCAAGGAACCGGGACTTTAGGCGGTGAGCAGTTCTTC. Amino acids: CASSQGTGTLGGEQFF. The chain employs TRBV4-3 and TRBJ2-1; possibly TRBD2 for D (6 bases). The ends were cut back, 1 base at V and 9 bases at J, with 19 bases in the middle. Looked up from germline, CDR1 is LGHNA and CDR2 is YSLEER. This CDR3 has 16 amino acids.

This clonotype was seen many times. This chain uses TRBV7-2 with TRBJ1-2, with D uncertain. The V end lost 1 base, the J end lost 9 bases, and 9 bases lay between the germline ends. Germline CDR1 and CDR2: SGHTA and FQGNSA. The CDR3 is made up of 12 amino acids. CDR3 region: CASSLVRGSYTF. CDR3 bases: TGTGCCAGCAGCTTAGTTCGGGGAAGCTACACCTTC.

CDR3 loop: CASSIDRDPRDTGELFF. CDR3 in DNA: TGTGCCAGTAGTATAGATAGGGACCCTCGTGACACCGGGGAGCTGTTTTTT. V usage is TRBV19 and J usage is TRBJ2-2; D is perhaps TRBD1 or TRBD2 (5 bases each). CDR3 length: 17 residues. Trimming removed 0 bases from V and 3 bases from J, with 14 bases in between. Germline CDR1 reads LNHDA; CDR2 reads SQIVND (reference sequence).

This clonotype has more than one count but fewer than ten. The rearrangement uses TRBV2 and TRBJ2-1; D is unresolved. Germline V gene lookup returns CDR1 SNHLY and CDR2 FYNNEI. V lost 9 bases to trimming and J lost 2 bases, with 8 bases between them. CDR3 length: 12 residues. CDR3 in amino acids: CARESAYNEQFF. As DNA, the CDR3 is TGTGCCAGGGAGAGTGCCTACAATGAGCAGTTCTTC.

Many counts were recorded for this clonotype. The CDR3 here is CASSFLGSGGNEQFF. For the CDR3, the DNA is TGTGCCAGCAGCTTCTTGGGTAGCGGGGGTAATGAGCAGTTCTTC. The rearrangement uses TRBV7-2 and TRBJ2-1, with 9 bases fitting TRBD2. V shed 3 bases and J 7 bases; nucleotides not matched to a gene: 7. Germline CDR1 is SGHTA and CDR2 is FQGNSA. The CDR3 loop spans 15 amino acids. Full variable domain (missing parts from reference TRBV7-2 and TRBJ2-1): GAGVSQSPSNKVTEKGKDVELRCDPISGHTALYWYRQSLGQGLEFLIYFQGNSAPDKSGLPSDRFSAERTGGSVSTLTIQRTQQEDSAVYLCASSFLGSGGNEQFFGPGTRLTVL.

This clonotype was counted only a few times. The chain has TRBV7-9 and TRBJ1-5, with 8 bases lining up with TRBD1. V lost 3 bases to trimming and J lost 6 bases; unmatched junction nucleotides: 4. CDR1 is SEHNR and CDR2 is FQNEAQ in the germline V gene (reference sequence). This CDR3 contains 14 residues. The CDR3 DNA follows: TGTGCCAGCAGCTTTTCAGGGGGCAGTCAGCCCCAGCATTTT. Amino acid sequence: CASSFSGGSQPQHF.